Below, 26 T cell receptor beta chains from the same sample are listed, as sequenced in a study of identical twins. TCRdb processed the 5' RACE reads anew with MiXCR; each CDR3 protein has one entry. The table shows hundreds of thousands of distinct CDR3 sequences, with roughly 20% occurring only once. The sample was also linked to a second study, of T cells expressing NK-cell markers.

Sequenced input: PBMCs. The receptors shown here come from a woman aged 18 to 35 in good health.

The chain has TRBV20-1 and TRBJ2-2; 13 bases match TRBD2. The CDR3 runs to 13 residues. Trimming at V came to 3 bases and at J to 13 bases, leaving 5 bases not matched to a gene. The germline V gene encodes CDR1 DFQATT and CDR2 SNEGSKA (reference sequence). The CDR3 DNA is TGCAGTGCTAGTCCCCGACTAGCGGGAGGGCTGTTTTTT. It translates to CSASPRLAGGLFF.

The CDR3 DNA reads as TGTGCCAGCAGCTTAGCGCCCGACACCGGGGAGCTGTTTTTT. Translating gives CASSLAPDTGELFF. The gene calls are TRBV7-9 and TRBJ2-2; D ambiguous. This CDR3 is 14 amino acids long. V lost 0 bases to trimming and J lost 3 bases, with 5 bases between them. The germline gives CDR1 SEHNR, CDR2 FQNEAQ (reference sequence).

The J gene is TRBJ2-2, the V gene TRBV11-1, with D possibly being TRBD1 (6 bases). The germline CDR1 and CDR2 sequences are SGHAT and FQDESV (reference sequence). V lost 3 bases and J 7 bases, leaving 12 bases between the germline ends. This CDR3 comprises 14 residues. In DNA form, the CDR3 reads TGTGCCAGCAGCTTTAACAGGGTAATCGGGGAGCTGTTTTTT. Translated: CASSFNRVIGELFF.

The V call is TRBV20-1, the J call TRBJ2-5; the D gene is possibly TRBD1 (5 bases). Germline CDR1 DFQATT, CDR2 SNEGSKA (reference sequence). CDR3 length: 14 residues. V lost 3 bases and J 1 base, leaving 12 bases between the germline ends. The CDR3 DNA follows: TGCAGTGCTAGTGCACCCCAGGGCCAAGAGACCCAGTACTTC. Amino acids: CSASAPQGQETQYF.

The chain employs TRBV5-1 and TRBJ2-3, with 9 bases matching TRBD2. Germline V CDR1 and CDR2: SGHRS, YFSETQ. CDR3 length equals 17 residues. J lost 2 bases, V lost 1 base, and 8 bases had no gene match. The CDR3 coding sequence is TGCGCCAGCAGCTTGCCCTTAGCGGGAGCGAACACAGATACGCAGTATTTT. Translating gives CASSLPLAGANTDTQYF. The full variable domain, completed using reference TRBV5-1 and TRBJ2-3, is KAGVTQTPRYLIKTRGQQVTLSCSPISGHRSVSWYQQTPGQGLQFLFEYFSETQRNKGNFPGRFSGRQFSNSRSEMNVSTLELGDSALYLCASSLPLAGANTDTQYFGPGTRLTVL.

The V call is TRBV7-2, the J call TRBJ2-7, with a weak D call TRBD1 (5 bases). Trimming cost V 1 base and J 2 bases, with 12 bases left between them. This CDR3 has 15 amino acids. Germline V gene lookup returns CDR1 SGHTA and CDR2 FQGNSA. The CDR3 sequence: CASSLVLGPTYEQYF. For the CDR3, the DNA is TGTGCCAGCAGCTTAGTGTTGGGGCCGACCTACGAGCAGTACTTC.

This clonotype was counted many times. The chain has TRBV12-3 or TRBV12-4 and TRBJ2-3; 8 bases agree with TRBD1. The J segment lost 9 bases and the V segment lost 4 bases, leaving 9 bases of the junction unmatched. This CDR3 has 14 amino acids. Here the CDR3 DNA reads TGTGCCAGCAGTTCGGACAGGGTGGGGATAACGCAGTATTTT. Amino acids: CASSSDRVGITQYF.

The count of this clonotype is one. J is TRBJ2-1 and V is TRBV11-2; 9 bases match TRBD1. Germline V gene sequence: CDR1 SGHAT, CDR2 FQNNGV. CDR3 length: 14 residues. The V gene end was trimmed by 5 bases and the J gene end by 5 bases; junction bases not matched to a gene: 4. The CDR3 DNA follows: TGTGCCAGCAGCCCCGGACAGGGGAACAATGAGCAGTTCTTC. Translating it yields CASSPGQGNNEQFF.

The chain couples TRBV9 to TRBJ1-6; maybe TRBD1 (6 bases). The CDR3 runs to 14 residues. V shed 2 bases and J shed 9 bases, with 12 bases lying between them. CDR1 SGDLS and CDR2 YYNGEE come from the germline V gene. The CDR3 loop reads CASSVQGYGSPLHF. The DNA for the CDR3 is TGTGCCAGCAGCGTTCAGGGGTACGGTTCACCCCTCCACTTT. Supplemented by reference TRBV9 and TRBJ1-6, the full variable domain reads DSGVTQTPKHLITATGQRVTLRCSPRSGDLSVYWYQQSLDQGLQFLIQYYNGEERAKGNILERFSAQQFPDLHSELNLSSLELGDSALYFCASSVQGYGSPLHFGNGTRLTVT.

This chain links TRBV20-1 with TRBJ2-2; D not resolved. This CDR3 has 16 amino acids. CDR1 is DFQATT and CDR2 is SNEGSKA in the germline V gene (reference sequence). Trimming removed 3 bases from V and 0 bases from J, with 14 bases in between. DNA of the CDR3: TGCAGTGCTAGTCCAGCGAAGAGCGCGAACACCGGGGAGCTGTTTTTT. Its protein product is CSASPAKSANTGELFF.

The rearrangement uses TRBV11-1 and TRBJ2-3, with D maybe TRBD2 (6 bases). Germline CDR1 is SGHAT and CDR2 is FQDESV (reference sequence). V was pared by 4 bases and J by 0 bases, with 23 bases between. This CDR3 contains 19 residues. CDR3 protein: CASSSLGGGAPKSTDTQYF. In DNA, the CDR3 is TGTGCCAGCAGCTCCCTGGGTGGCGGGGCTCCCAAAAGCACAGATACGCAGTATTTT.

V and J are TRBV4-3 and TRBJ1-6; D is ambiguous. Germline V lookup: CDR1 LGHNA, CDR2 YSLEER. Deletions cut 2 bases from V and 4 bases from J, with 9 bases between. CDR3 size: 15 residues. CDR3 in amino acids: CASSQMGSYNSPLHF. CDR3 DNA sequence: TGCGCCAGCAGCCAAATGGGTTCTTATAATTCACCCCTCCACTTT.

There are many counts of this clonotype. This chain connects TRBV29-1 to TRBJ2-1, with no clear D. The CDR3 runs 11 residues. The germline V gene encodes CDR1 SQVTM and CDR2 ANQGSEA. The V end was cut by 6 bases, the J end by 10 bases, with 13 bases between. This chain's CDR3 is CSVTPRREQFF. The CDR3 nucleotides are TGCAGCGTGACCCCCCGAAGGGAGCAGTTCTTC.

This clonotype was detected a few times. Compared with germline, one end of the junction differs, possibly owing to a read error. This CDR3 is CSASRQAQEAQYF. The DNA for the CDR3 is TGCAGTGCTTCTCGACAGGCGCAAGAGGCCCAGTACTTC. The chain links TRBV20-1 to TRBJ2-5; possible D gene TRBD1, 6 bases. This CDR3 is built from 13 residues. From germline, CDR1 is DFQATT and CDR2 SNEGSKA (reference sequence).

This clonotype was picked up a small number of times. The gene calls are TRBV9 and TRBJ2-2; TRBD2 matches 10 bases. Losses at the gene ends were 1 base for V and 6 bases for J; bases not matched to a gene: 12. Germline V gene data show CDR1 as SGDLS and CDR2 as YYNGEE. The CDR3 extends over 18 amino acids. CDR3 DNA sequence: TGTGCCAGCAGCGTAAGGTCCCCGGGACTAGCGTCCTCCGGGGAGCTGTTTTTT. Protein sequence: CASSVRSPGLASSGELFF.

The CDR3 reads CASSFVGSGGNTEAFF. The CDR3 DNA reads as TGTGCCAGCAGTTTCGTCGGATCCGGGGGCAACACTGAAGCTTTCTTT. The chain employs TRBV27 and TRBJ1-1; the D gene is possibly TRBD1 (6 bases). The germline V gene encodes CDR1 MNHEY and CDR2 SMNVEV (reference sequence). V lost 3 bases and J 2 bases, leaving 16 bases between the germline ends. This CDR3 is built from 16 residues.

The chain is built from TRBV7-6 and TRBJ2-7, with no clear D. CDR3 length: 11 amino acids. Trimming removed 5 bases from V and 7 bases from J, with 9 bases in between. Germline CDR1 reads SGHVS; CDR2 reads FNYEAQ. CDR3 region: CASSAHREQYF. For the CDR3, the DNA is TGTGCCAGCAGCGCCCATAGGGAGCAGTACTTC. The whole variable domain, filled in from reference TRBV7-6 and TRBJ2-7, reads GAGVSQSPRYKVTKRGQDVALRCDPISGHVSLYWYRQALGQGPEFLTYFNYEAQQDKSGLPNDRFSAERPEGSISTLTIQRTEQRDSAMYRCASSAHREQYFGPGTRLTVT.

This clonotype occurred a few times. The chain carries TRBV7-9 and TRBJ2-1; tentative D call: TRBD1 (5 bases). From germline, CDR1 is SEHNR and CDR2 FQNEAQ (reference sequence). This CDR3 is built from 17 residues. Between the trimmed V and J ends, which lost 5 bases and 3 bases, there was a span of 20 bases. CDR3 DNA sequence: TGTGCCAGCAGCGAACAAGGCAGGGCCCCCTTCTACAATGAGCAGTTCTTC. Encoded protein: CASSEQGRAPFYNEQFF.

The chain has TRBV29-1 and TRBJ2-1; D gene unclear. The CDR3 spans 14 residues. V lost 6 bases and J lost 6, with 18 bases in between. Germline CDR1 SQVTM, CDR2 ANQGSEA. CDR3 region: CSVDRLGGSNEQFF. The CDR3 nucleotides read TGCAGCGTGGACCGTCTGGGCGGATCCAATGAGCAGTTCTTC.

This clonotype was seen a few times. The chain couples TRBV30 to TRBJ1-4, with D unresolved. The V gene's germline CDR1 is GTSNPN and CDR2 SVGIG (reference sequence). The CDR3 is made up of 13 amino acids. Trimming pared 0 bases from V and 8 bases from J, leaving 10 bases between. CDR3 coding DNA: TGTGCCTGGAGTGTACTCGTGGGGGAAAAACTGTTTTTT. Residues: CAWSVLVGEKLFF. Full variable domain (remainder filled in from reference TRBV30 and TRBJ1-4): SQTIHQWPATLVQPVGSPLSLECTVEGTSNPNLYWYRQAAGRGLQLLFYSVGIGQISSEVPQNLSASRPQDRQFILSSKKLLLSDSGFYLCAWSVLVGEKLFFGSGTQLSVL.

The table lists this clonotype with a few counts. This chain connects TRBV12-3 or TRBV12-4 to TRBJ1-1; unclear D gene. Between the trimmed V and J ends, which lost 0 bases and 4 bases, there was a span of 15 bases. The CDR3 is 16 residues long. The CDR3 nucleotides read TGTGCCAGCAGTTTAGCCCTTTGGACGGCCTCCACTGAAGCTTTCTTT. It translates to CASSLALWTASTEAFF.

J is TRBJ2-3 and V is TRBV19; D might be TRBD2 (6 bases). The germline V gene encodes CDR1 LNHDA and CDR2 SQIVND (reference sequence). Between the trimmed V and J ends, which lost 1 base and 10 bases, there was a span of 9 bases. This CDR3 is 12 amino acids long. The CDR3 DNA reads as TGTGCCAGTAGTATAGGTACGGGAGCGCAGTATTTT. Amino acids: CASSIGTGAQYF.

About this clonotype itself: The germline gene is not matched at one end of the junction; a read error may be the cause. The rearrangement links TRBV7-2 to TRBJ1-1; the D is unclear. The CDR3 runs 13 residues. Germline CDR1 and CDR2: SGHTA and FQGNSA. In nucleotides, the CDR3 is TGTGCCAGCAGCTTCCTAATGAACACTGAAGCTTCCTTT. Encoded protein: CASSFLMNTEASF.

This chain links TRBV25-1 with TRBJ2-2; unclear D gene. Looked up from germline, CDR1 is MGHDK and CDR2 is SYGVNS. The CDR3 extends over 15 amino acids. Trimming removed 3 bases from V and 0 bases from J, with 8 bases in between. The CDR3 nucleotides are TGTGCCAGCAGTGAGTCCAGCACGAACACCGGGGAGCTGTTTTTT. Its translation: CASSESSTNTGELFF.

The V call is TRBV6-1, the J call TRBJ1-5; 9 positions agree with TRBD1. CDR1 MNHNS and CDR2 SASEGT come from the germline V gene. The CDR3 covers 15 residues. The trim removed 8 bases at V and 6 bases at J, leaving 11 bases unmatched. The CDR3 DNA reads as TGTGCCAGCTCGTTAAAGGGACAGGGAGGTCAGCCCCAGCATTTT. Translated, it gives CASSLKGQGGQPQHF.

The chain couples TRBV7-2 to TRBJ1-4; 7 bases line up with TRBD1. The CDR3 totals 15 residues. CDR1 and CDR2 from the germline V gene are SGHTA and FQGNSA. V was clipped by 5 bases and J by 2 bases; unmatched bases: 5. The CDR3 region has the DNA TGTGCCAGCAGCACCCAGACAGGGACTAATGAAAAACTGTTTTTT. Its translation is CASSTQTGTNEKLFF.